The 3 T cell receptor beta chains below all came from one sample that was sequenced in a study of OX40 agonist ivuxolimab in advanced cancers. TCRdb keeps only in-frame clones here, not all; method: immunoSEQ multiplex PCR. The table records 30,000 or so clones, 80% of them present only once. Sequenced material: CD4+ or CD8+ T cells sorted from blood, taken in a trial of the OX40 agonist ivuxolimab. These receptors were obtained from an adult with an advanced solid tumor such as melanoma, head and neck, liver or kidney cancer.

V gene TRBV5-4 combines with J gene TRBJ2-3, with 10 bases that match TRBD1. J lost 3 bases, V lost 4 bases, and 8 bases had no gene match. This CDR3 region has 16 residues. CDR1 and CDR2 (germline): SGHNT, YYREEE (reference sequence). Written as DNA, the CDR3 is TGTGCCAGCAGCCCAACCGGGACAGGGGAAACAGATACGCAGTATTTT. Amino acids: CASSPTGTGETDTQYF. Supplemented by reference TRBV5-4 and TRBJ2-3, the full variable domain reads ETGVTQSPTHLIKTRGQQVTLRCSSQSGHNTVSWYQQALGQGPQFIFQYYREEENGRGNFPPRFSGLQFPNYSSELNVNALELDDSALYLCASSPTGTGETDTQYFGPGTRLTVL.

The gene calls are TRBV5-4 and TRBJ2-6, with D hard to call. Trimming took 0 bases from V and 0 from J, leaving 4 bases between them. Germline loops: CDR1 SGHNT, CDR2 YYREEE (reference sequence). The CDR3 spans 15 residues. Here the CDR3 reads CASSLEDSGANVLTF. The DNA for the CDR3 is TGTGCCAGCAGCTTGGAGGACTCTGGGGCCAACGTCCTGACTTTC.

The rearrangement joins TRBV6-6 to TRBJ2-7, with TRBD1 identical over 8 bases. V shed 0 bases and J 7 bases; nucleotides not matched to a gene: 8. CDR3 length equals 15 residues. Germline V lookup: CDR1 MNHNY, CDR2 SVGAGI (reference sequence). Here the CDR3 reads CASSYSRQGAKEQYF. In DNA, the CDR3 is TGTGCCAGCAGTTACTCGAGGCAGGGGGCGAAAGAGCAGTACTTC.